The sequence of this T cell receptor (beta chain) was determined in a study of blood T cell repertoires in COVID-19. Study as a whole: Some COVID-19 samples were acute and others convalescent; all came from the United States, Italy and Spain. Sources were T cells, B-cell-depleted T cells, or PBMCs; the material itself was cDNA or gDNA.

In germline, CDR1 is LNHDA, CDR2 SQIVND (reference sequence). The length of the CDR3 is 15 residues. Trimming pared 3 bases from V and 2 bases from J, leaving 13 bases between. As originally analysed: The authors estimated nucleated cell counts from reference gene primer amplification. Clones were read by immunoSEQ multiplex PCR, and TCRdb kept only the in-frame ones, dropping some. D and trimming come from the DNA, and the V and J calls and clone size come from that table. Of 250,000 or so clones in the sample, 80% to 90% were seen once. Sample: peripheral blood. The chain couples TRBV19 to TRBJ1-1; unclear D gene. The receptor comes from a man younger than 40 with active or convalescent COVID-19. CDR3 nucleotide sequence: TGTGCCAGTAGTATTTTTGGAAACAGCAACACTGAAGCTTTCTTT. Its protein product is CASSIFGNSNTEAFF.